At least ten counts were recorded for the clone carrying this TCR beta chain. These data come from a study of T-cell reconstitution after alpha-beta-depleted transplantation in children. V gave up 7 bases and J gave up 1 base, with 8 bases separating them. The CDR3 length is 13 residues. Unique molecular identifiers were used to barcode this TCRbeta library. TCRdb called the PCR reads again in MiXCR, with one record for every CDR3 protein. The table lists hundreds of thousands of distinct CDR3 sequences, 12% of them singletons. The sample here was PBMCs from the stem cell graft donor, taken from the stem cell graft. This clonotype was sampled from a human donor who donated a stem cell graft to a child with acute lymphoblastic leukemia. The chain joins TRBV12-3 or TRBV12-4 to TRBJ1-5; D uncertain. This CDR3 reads CASTPGSNQPQHF. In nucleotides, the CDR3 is TGTGCCAGCACCCCAGGAAGCAATCAGCCCCAGCATTTT.